Listed here are 23 T cell receptor beta chains from one sample, sequenced in a study of T-cell reconstitution after alpha-beta-depleted transplantation in children. The authors prepared the TCRbeta library with unique molecular identifiers. Each CDR3 protein is one row after TCRdb ran MiXCR on the PCR reads. The data contain some 460,000 distinct CDR3 sequences, about a sixth of them singletons. The material was PBMCs, mostly from graft donor cells, obtained 360 days after TCRalphabeta/CD19-depleted stem cell transplant. Receptors originate from a boy under two years old who had a stem cell transplant for Wiskott-Aldrich syndrome, so the T cells may come from the graft donor.

This chain joins TRBV10-3 and TRBJ2-1; perhaps TRBD2 as D (5 bases). Trimming removed 8 bases from V and 8 bases from J, with 13 bases in between. Germline V gene data show CDR1 as ENHRY and CDR2 as SYGVKD. The CDR3 contains 12 residues. DNA for the CDR3: TGTGCCATCTCGGTGAGGGCGGATGAGCAGTTCTTC. This codes for CAISVRADEQFF.

The chain carries TRBV28 and TRBJ1-1, with D tentatively TRBD1 (5 bases). The CDR3 has 13 amino acids. Germline V CDR1 and CDR2: MDHEN, SYDVKM. V lost 8 bases and J 1 base, leaving 11 bases between the germline ends. CDR3 sequence: CASGRGGNTEAFF. The CDR3, as DNA: TGTGCCAGCGGCCGGGGGGGGAACACTGAAGCTTTCTTT.

The CDR3: CASSVNTGSYGYTF. The CDR3 DNA sequence: TGTGCCAGCAGCGTAAATACAGGGAGCTATGGCTACACCTTC. The chain is built from TRBV9 and TRBJ1-2; D is possibly TRBD1 (6 bases). Germline V gene lookup returns CDR1 SGDLS and CDR2 YYNGEE. The CDR3 totals 14 residues. V was pared by 1 base and J by 4 bases, with 11 bases between.

This clonotype was detected a few times. The gene calls are TRBV20-1 and TRBJ2-5; TRBD1 agrees at 7 bases. V lost 3 bases to trimming and J lost 4 bases; unmatched junction nucleotides: 5. The germline V gene has CDR1 DFQATT and CDR2 SNEGSKA (reference sequence). The CDR3 sequence is 13 residues long. For the CDR3, the DNA is TGCAGTGCTAGTCCTCGACAGGGAGAGACCCAGTACTTC. Its translation: CSASPRQGETQYF.

This rearrangement joins TRBV4-3 to TRBJ2-7; 8 bases align to TRBD1. The CDR3 has 16 amino acids. V lost 0 bases to trimming and J lost 3 bases; unmatched junction nucleotides: 7. Germline CDR1 and CDR2: LGHNA and YSLEER. In DNA, the CDR3 is TGCGCCAGCAGCCAAGACCCGGGACAGGTGATCTACGAGCAGTACTTC. Translating gives CASSQDPGQVIYEQYF.

This clonotype turned up a few times. The chain employs TRBV3-1 and TRBJ2-1, with TRBD2 identical over 10 bases. Germline V gene data show CDR1 as LGHDT and CDR2 as YNNKEL (reference sequence). The ends lost 4 bases at V and 7 bases at J; junction bases unmatched: 7. The CDR3 contains 15 residues. The CDR3 DNA sequence: TGTGCCAGCAGCCCAAGAGCGGGGGGGCGAAATGAGCAGTTCTTC. Translating gives CASSPRAGGRNEQFF.

In this sample, this clonotype turned up a few times. The chain carries TRBV12-3 or TRBV12-4 and TRBJ2-1; 8 nucleotides line up with TRBD1. CDR3 length equals 16 residues. V was pared by 5 bases and J by 8 bases, with 14 bases of the junction left unmatched. DNA for the CDR3: TGTGCCAGCAGTCTCAATTTAGGGACAGGCTTCGATGAGCAGTTCTTC. Amino acids: CASSLNLGTGFDEQFF.

The chain links TRBV10-3 to TRBJ1-3, with D perhaps matching TRBD1 (5 bases). This CDR3 spans 14 amino acids. The V end lost 7 bases, the J end lost 0 bases, and 10 bases lay between the germline ends. CDR1 ENHRY and CDR2 SYGVKD come from the germline V gene. The CDR3 loop is CAITSGSSGNTIYF. The CDR3 bases are TGTGCCATCACTTCAGGGAGCTCTGGAAACACCATATATTTT.

This clonotype has a handful of counts. The chain recombines TRBV3-1 with TRBJ1-6; 10 bases fit TRBD1. CDR1 is LGHDT and CDR2 is YNNKEL in the germline V gene (reference sequence). The length of the CDR3 is 14 residues. Trimming cost V 1 base and J 10 bases; bases outside gene matches: 1. This CDR3 is CASSQGDRGSPLHF. CDR3 DNA: TGTGCCAGCAGCCAAGGGGACAGGGGATCACCCCTCCACTTT.

J is TRBJ1-1 and V is TRBV12-3 or TRBV12-4; D gene uncertain. Trimming cost V 8 bases and J 3 bases, with 10 bases left between them. The length of the CDR3 is 12 residues. The CDR3 DNA reads TGTGCCAGCCTCGACACGTACACTGAAGCTTTCTTT. This translates into CASLDTYTEAFF.

This sequence joins TRBV3-1 and TRBJ2-1; no reliable D call. The CDR3 sequence is 13 residues long. The V end was cut by 2 bases, the J end by 6 bases, with 8 bases between. Germline CDR1 is LGHDT and CDR2 is YNNKEL (reference sequence). The CDR3 sequence is CASSQTSGNEQFF. CDR3 coding DNA: TGTGCCAGCAGCCAAACCTCCGGCAATGAGCAGTTCTTC.

A few counts support this clonotype. V gene TRBV5-1 combines with J gene TRBJ2-5, with D unresolved. The CDR3 length is 14 residues. Germline CDR1 reads SGHRS; CDR2 reads YFSETQ. Trimming cost V 4 bases and J 5 bases, with 15 bases left between them. CDR3 bases: TGCGCCAGCAGCCTTGACCTCAAGGTGGAGACCCAGTACTTC. Translating it yields CASSLDLKVETQYF.

The chain links TRBV29-1 to TRBJ2-5; 7 bases align to TRBD2. The ends lost 1 base at V and 6 bases at J; junction bases unmatched: 5. Germline CDR1 is SQVTM and CDR2 is ANQGSEA. The CDR3 runs to 13 residues. The DNA of the CDR3 is TGCAGCGTTGAAGGACTAGCACAGAAGACCCAGTACTTC. Protein product: CSVEGLAQKTQYF.

The chain has TRBV27 and TRBJ2-5; TRBD1 matches at 8 bases. This CDR3 spans 15 amino acids. V gave up 0 bases and J gave up 2 bases; unmatched junction bases: 2. Germline CDR1 reads MNHEY; CDR2 reads SMNVEV (reference sequence). DNA for the CDR3: TGTGCCAGCAGTTTATCGAGGACAGGGCAAGAGACCCAGTACTTC. Protein: CASSLSRTGQETQYF.

There are a few counts of this clonotype. V and J are TRBV14 and TRBJ2-5; D may be TRBD1 (5 bases). The CDR3 is made up of 16 amino acids. With 4 bases removed from V and 4 bases from J, the gap between germline ends came to 19 bases. Looked up from germline, CDR1 is SGHDN and CDR2 is FVKESK. The CDR3 reads CASSLFRSRERETQYF. CDR3 nucleotides: TGTGCCAGCAGCCTATTCCGCTCCAGGGAAAGAGAGACCCAGTACTTC.

The rearrangement uses TRBV25-1 and TRBJ2-7, with 8 bases lining up with TRBD2. The CDR3 is made up of 16 amino acids. Germline-derived CDR1 and CDR2 are MGHDK and SYGVNS. V lost 2 bases, J lost 2 bases, and 8 bases stayed unmatched. CDR3 bases: TGTGCCAGCAGTGAACTGTCGAGCGGGAGCCCCTACGAGCAGTACTTC. It translates to CASSELSSGSPYEQYF.

V gene TRBV11-3 combines with J gene TRBJ2-1; D remains unclear. Trimming took 1 base from V and 5 from J, leaving 9 bases between them. Per germline, CDR1 SGHNT and CDR2 YENEEA. The CDR3 runs to 14 residues. CDR3 sequence reads: CASSLGLRHNEQFF. As DNA, the CDR3 is TGTGCCAGCAGCTTAGGACTCCGGCACAATGAGCAGTTCTTC.

This clonotype was seen a few times. This chain joins TRBV3-1 and TRBJ2-1; maybe TRBD2 (5 bases). The CDR3 loop spans 15 amino acids. Trimming left V 1 base short and J 6 bases short, with 13 bases between. CDR1 and CDR2 from the germline V gene are LGHDT and YNNKEL (reference sequence). The CDR3 loop is CASSQVSRALNEQFF. In DNA form, the CDR3 reads TGTGCCAGCAGCCAAGTTTCGCGGGCCCTCAATGAGCAGTTCTTC.

In this sample, this clonotype turned up a few times. This rearrangement joins TRBV20-1 to TRBJ2-5; 9 positions agree with TRBD2. From germline, CDR1 is DFQATT and CDR2 SNEGSKA (reference sequence). The CDR3 is made up of 13 amino acids. J gave up 7 bases and V 4 bases, and 7 bases lay outside the gene matches. The CDR3 DNA reads TGCAGTGCTACGGGACTAGCCTTCGGGACCCAGTACTTC. This gives the protein CSATGLAFGTQYF.

V usage is TRBV29-1 and J usage is TRBJ2-7, with TRBD1 matching 9 bases. Germline CDR1 SQVTM, CDR2 ANQGSEA. CDR3 size: 18 residues. Trimming at V came to 7 bases and at J to 2 bases, leaving 21 bases not matched to a gene. The CDR3, as DNA: TGCAGCGCCGTGAAGACAATTAACAGGGGGCGCGGTGCCTACGAGCAGTACTTC. Translation: CSAVKTINRGRGAYEQYF.

Remarks on this clonotype: A clone one base away is much larger, so this may be a read error. This sequence joins TRBV20-1 and TRBJ2-5; D might be TRBD2 (5 bases). Looked up from germline, CDR1 is DFQATT and CDR2 is SNEGSKA (reference sequence). CDR3 length equals 12 residues. Here the CDR3 reads CRAREEEETQYF. The CDR3 DNA is TGCAGGGCTAGAGAGGAGGAGGAGACCCAGTACTTC.

V gene TRBV24-1 combines with J gene TRBJ1-2, with a possible D match to TRBD1 (5 bases). Trimming cost V 7 bases and J 5 bases, with 7 bases left between them. The CDR3 consists of 11 residues. CDR1 and CDR2 (germline): KGHDR, SFDVKD. Written as DNA, the CDR3 is TGTGCCACCAGGGACATTTATGGCTACACCTTC. It is translated as CATRDIYGYTF.

V and J are TRBV4-2 and TRBJ2-7; TRBD2 agrees at 7 bases. Trimming cost V 4 bases and J 0 bases; bases outside gene matches: 3. The CDR3 consists of 14 residues. Germline assignment: CDR1 LGHNA and CDR2 YNFKEQ. The CDR3 region is CASSPGGPSYEQYF. DNA for the CDR3: TGTGCCAGCAGCCCGGGAGGTCCCTCCTACGAGCAGTACTTC.